The T cell receptor (beta chain) under discussion was sequenced for a study of pediatric ulcerative colitis. During colonoscopy, one to two rectal pinch biopsies were collected. A remark on this clone: Its cognate antigen is unknown.

Germline V gene lookup returns CDR1 ENHRY and CDR2 SYGVKD. J lost 3 bases, V lost 6 bases, and 6 bases had no gene match. The CDR3 contains 16 residues. Study-level results: Blood samples from a couple of patients yielded substantially fewer templates and were excluded from blood-rectal overlap analysis. Compared with controls, ulcerative colitis showed greater blood-rectum clone sharing.

Some clones are missing from TCRdb's copy, which holds only in-frame ones; the method was immunoSEQ multiplex PCR. The sample carries 20,000 to 30,000 clones, about 69% recorded once. The TCR was taken from a boy younger than 18 with severe ulcerative colitis. The chain recombines TRBV10-3 with TRBJ2-6, with 9 nucleotides matching TRBD1. The material sequenced was gut tissue. For the CDR3, the DNA is TGTGCCATCAGCGAACAGGGGGCGCATGGGGCCAACGTCCTGACTTTC. Protein: CAISEQGAHGANVLTF.